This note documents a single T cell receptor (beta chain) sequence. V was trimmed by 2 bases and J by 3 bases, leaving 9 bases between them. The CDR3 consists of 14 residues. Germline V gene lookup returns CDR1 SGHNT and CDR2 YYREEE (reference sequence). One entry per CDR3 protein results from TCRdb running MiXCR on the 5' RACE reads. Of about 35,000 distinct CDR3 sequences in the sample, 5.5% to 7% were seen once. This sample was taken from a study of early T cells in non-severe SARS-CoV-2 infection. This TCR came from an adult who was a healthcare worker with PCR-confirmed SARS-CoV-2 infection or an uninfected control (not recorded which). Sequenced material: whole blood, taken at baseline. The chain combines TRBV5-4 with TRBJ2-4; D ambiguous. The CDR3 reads CASSLFSNKNIQYF. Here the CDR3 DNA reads TGTGCCAGCAGCTTATTTTCGAACAAAAACATTCAGTACTTC. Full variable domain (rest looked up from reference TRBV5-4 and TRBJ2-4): ETGVTQSPTHLIKTRGQQVTLRCSSQSGHNTVSWYQQALGQGPQFIFQYYREEENGRGNFPPRFSGLQFPNYSSELNVNALELDDSALYLCASSLFSNKNIQYFGAGTRLSVL.